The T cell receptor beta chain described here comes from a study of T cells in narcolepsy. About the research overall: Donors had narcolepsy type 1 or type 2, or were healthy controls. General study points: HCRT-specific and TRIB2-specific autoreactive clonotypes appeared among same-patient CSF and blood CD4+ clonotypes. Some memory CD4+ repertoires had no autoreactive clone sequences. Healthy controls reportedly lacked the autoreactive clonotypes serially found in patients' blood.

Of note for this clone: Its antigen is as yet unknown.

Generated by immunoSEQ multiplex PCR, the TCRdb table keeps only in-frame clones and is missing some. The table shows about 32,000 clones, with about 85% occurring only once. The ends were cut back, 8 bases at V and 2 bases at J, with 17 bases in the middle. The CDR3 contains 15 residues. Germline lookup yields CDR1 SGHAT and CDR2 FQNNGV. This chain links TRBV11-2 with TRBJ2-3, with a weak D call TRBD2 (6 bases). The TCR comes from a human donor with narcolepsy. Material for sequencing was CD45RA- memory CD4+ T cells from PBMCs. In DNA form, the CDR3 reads TGTGCCAGCCGTGGTGTGAGGGAGGACACAGATACGCAGTATTTT. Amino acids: CASRGVREDTDTQYF.